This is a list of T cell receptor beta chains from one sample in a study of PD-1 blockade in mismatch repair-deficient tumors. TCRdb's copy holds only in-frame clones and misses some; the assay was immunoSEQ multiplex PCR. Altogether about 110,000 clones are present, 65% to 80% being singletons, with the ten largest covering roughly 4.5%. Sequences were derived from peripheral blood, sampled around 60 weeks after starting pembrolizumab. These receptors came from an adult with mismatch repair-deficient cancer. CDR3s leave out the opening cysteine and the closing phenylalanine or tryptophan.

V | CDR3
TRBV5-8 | ASRDRQGASDTQY
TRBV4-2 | ASSFVQGAHEQY
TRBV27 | ASSLYADYSNQPQH
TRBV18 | ASSLRTQQETQY
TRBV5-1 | ASSPRGGLNEQF
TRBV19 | ASTKFREGGHTEAF
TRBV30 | ASGLRETYQPQH
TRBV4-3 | ASSQDLGTSTDTQY
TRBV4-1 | ASSQGPAQGVRGYT
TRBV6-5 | ASSPLGRGHEQY
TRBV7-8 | ASSFGTVETQY
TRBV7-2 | ASSLGPPGGRQYNEQF
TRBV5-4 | ASSTRPPGLADPSYNEQF
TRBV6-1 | ASSESRERPRRD
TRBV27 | ASSPAGTGRNNEQF
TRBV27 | ASSPLTGGHGELF
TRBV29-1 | SVQKGSLVEQF
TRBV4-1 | ASSQGTGTEAF
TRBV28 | ASSSTDRRETQY
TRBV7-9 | ASNRQGGGYNEQF
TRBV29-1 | SASGRTGGYGYT
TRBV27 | ATRLGSVGNQPQH
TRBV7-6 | ASSHTLVGADTQY
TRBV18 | ASSPGTGALEQY
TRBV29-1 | SVGGGGNQPQH
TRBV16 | ASSPLPPVTGDGYT
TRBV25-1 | ASQNRGQGHTEAF
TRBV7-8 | ASSLGESGSSYNEQF
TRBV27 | ASKWVEGGEAF
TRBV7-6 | ASMGGPGGNEQF
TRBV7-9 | ASSLDGGFSEAF
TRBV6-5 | ASSYSRVAGYNEQF
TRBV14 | ASSQERGMTYEQY
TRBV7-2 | ASSLGRAGKETQY
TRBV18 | ASSPGRTNQPQH